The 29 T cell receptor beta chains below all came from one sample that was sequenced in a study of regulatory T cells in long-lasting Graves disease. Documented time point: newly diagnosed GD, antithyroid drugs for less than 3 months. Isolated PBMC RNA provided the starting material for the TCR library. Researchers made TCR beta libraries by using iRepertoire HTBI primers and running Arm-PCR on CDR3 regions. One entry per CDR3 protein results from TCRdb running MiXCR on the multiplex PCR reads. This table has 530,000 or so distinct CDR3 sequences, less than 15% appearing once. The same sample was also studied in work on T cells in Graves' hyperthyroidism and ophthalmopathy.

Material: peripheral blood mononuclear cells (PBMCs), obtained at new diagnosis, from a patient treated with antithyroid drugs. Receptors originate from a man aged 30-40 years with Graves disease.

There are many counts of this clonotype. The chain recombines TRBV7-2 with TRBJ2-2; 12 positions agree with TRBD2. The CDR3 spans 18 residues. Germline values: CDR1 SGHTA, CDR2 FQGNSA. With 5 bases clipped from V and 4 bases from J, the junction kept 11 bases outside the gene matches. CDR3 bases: TGTGCCAGCAGCCTCCGGGCTAGCGGGAGGGCGGGCACCGGGGAGCTGTTTTTT. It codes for CASSLRASGRAGTGELFF. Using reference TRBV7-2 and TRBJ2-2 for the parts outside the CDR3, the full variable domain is GAGVSQSPSNKVTEKGKDVELRCDPISGHTALYWYRQSLGQGLEFLIYFQGNSAPDKSGLPSDRFSAERTGGSVSTLTIQRTQQEDSAVYLCASSLRASGRAGTGELFFGEGSRLTVL.

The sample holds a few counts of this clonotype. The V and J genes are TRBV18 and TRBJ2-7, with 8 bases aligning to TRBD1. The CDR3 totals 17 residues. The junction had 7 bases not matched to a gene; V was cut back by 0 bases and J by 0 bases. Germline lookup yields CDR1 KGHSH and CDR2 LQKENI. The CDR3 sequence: CASSPPTGQGPSYEQYF. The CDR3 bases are TGTGCCAGCTCACCACCGACCGGACAGGGCCCCTCCTACGAGCAGTACTTC.

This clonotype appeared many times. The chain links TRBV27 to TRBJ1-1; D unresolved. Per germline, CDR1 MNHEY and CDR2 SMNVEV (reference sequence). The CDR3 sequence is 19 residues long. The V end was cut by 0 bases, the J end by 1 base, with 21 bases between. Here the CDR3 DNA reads TGTGCCAGCAGTTTATCTCTCGAACTCCTAACCGCGTGGAACACTGAAGCTTTCTTT. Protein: CASSLSLELLTAWNTEAFF.

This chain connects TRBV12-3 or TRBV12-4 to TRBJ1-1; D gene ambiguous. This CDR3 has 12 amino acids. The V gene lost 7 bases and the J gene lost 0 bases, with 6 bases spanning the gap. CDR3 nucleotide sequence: TGTGCCAGCATCCTATTGAACACTGAAGCTTTCTTT. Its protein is CASILLNTEAFF.

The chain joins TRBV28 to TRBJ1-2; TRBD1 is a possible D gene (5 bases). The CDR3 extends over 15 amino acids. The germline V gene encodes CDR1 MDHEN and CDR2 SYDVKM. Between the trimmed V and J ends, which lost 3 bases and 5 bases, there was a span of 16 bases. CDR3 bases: TGTGCCAGCAGTTTCACGGGACCCCTTGTTTATGGCTACACCTTC. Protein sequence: CASSFTGPLVYGYTF.

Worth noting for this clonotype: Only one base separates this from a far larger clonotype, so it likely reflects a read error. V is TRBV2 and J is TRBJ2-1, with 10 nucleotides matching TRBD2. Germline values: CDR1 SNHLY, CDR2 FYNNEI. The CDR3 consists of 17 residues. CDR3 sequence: CDSSLISGRPRYNEQFF. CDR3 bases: TGTGACAGCAGTTTAATTAGCGGGAGGCCCCGGTACAATGAGCAGTTCTTC.

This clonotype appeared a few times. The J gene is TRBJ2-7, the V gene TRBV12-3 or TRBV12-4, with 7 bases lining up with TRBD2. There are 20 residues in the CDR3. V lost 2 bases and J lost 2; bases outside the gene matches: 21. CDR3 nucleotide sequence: TGTGCCAGCAGTTTAATTAGAGGCCCGGGGGGTCGGGCCTTCCCCTACGAGCAGTACTTC. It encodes CASSLIRGPGGRAFPYEQYF.

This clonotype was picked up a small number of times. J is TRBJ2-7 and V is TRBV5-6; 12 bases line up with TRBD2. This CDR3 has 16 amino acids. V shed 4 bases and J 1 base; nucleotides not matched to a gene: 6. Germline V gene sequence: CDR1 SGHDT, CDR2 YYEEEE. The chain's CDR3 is CASSHGLAGMSYEQYF. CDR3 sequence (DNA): TGTGCCAGCAGCCATGGACTAGCGGGAATGTCCTACGAGCAGTACTTC.

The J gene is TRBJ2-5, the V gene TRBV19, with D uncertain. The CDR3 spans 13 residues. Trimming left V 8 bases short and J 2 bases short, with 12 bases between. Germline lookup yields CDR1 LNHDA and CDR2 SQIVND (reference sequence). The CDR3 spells CASSRQTQETQYF. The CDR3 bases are TGTGCCAGTTCCCGGCAGACACAAGAGACCCAGTACTTC.

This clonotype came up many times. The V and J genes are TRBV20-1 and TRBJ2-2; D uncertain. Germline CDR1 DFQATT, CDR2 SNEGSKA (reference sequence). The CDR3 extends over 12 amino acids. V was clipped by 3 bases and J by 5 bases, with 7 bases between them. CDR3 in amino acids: CSASFRTGELFF. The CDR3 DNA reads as TGCAGTGCTAGCTTCCGTACCGGGGAGCTGTTTTTT.

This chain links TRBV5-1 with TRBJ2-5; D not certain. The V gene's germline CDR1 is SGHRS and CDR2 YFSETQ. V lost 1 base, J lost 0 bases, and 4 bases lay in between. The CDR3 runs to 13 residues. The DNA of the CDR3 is TGCGCCAGCAGCTTGACGGACCAAGAGACCCAGTACTTC. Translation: CASSLTDQETQYF.

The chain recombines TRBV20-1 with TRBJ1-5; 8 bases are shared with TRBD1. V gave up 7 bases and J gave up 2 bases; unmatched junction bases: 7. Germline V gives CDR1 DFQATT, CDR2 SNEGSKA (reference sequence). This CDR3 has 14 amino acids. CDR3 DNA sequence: TGCAGTGTAGGACAGGGTGGGGGCAATCAGCCCCAGCATTTT. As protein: CSVGQGGGNQPQHF.

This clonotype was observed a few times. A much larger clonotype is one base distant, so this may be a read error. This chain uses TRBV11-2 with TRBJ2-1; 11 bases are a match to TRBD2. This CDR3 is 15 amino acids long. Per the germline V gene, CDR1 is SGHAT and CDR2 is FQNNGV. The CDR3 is CSSSYGTSGPVEQFF. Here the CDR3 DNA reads TGTTCCAGCAGCTACGGGACTAGCGGTCCCGTGGAGCAGTTCTTC. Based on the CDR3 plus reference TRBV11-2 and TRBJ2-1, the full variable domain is EAGVAQSPRYKIIEKRQSVAFWCNPISGHATLYWYQQILGQGPKLLIQFQNNGVVDDSQLPKDRFSAERLKGVDSTLKIQPAKLEDSAVYLCSSSYGTSGPVEQFFGPGTRLTVL.

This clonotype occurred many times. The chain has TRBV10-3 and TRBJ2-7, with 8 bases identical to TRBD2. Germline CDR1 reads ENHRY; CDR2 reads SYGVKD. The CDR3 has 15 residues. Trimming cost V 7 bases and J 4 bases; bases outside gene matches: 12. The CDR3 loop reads CAINRPGTSGYEQYF. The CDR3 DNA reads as TGTGCCATCAATCGCCCCGGGACTAGTGGTTACGAGCAGTACTTC.

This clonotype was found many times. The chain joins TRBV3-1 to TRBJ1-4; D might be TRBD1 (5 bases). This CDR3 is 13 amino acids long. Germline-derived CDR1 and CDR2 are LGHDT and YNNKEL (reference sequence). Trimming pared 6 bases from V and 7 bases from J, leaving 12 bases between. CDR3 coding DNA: TGTGCCAGCAGGTGGCAGGGAGGTGAAAAACTGTTTTTT. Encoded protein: CASRWQGGEKLFF.

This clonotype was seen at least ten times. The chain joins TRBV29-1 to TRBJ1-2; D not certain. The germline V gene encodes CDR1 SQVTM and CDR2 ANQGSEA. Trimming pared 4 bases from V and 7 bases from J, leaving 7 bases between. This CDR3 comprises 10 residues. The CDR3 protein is CSVVAGGYTF. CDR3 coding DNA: TGCAGCGTTGTGGCCGGTGGCTACACCTTC.

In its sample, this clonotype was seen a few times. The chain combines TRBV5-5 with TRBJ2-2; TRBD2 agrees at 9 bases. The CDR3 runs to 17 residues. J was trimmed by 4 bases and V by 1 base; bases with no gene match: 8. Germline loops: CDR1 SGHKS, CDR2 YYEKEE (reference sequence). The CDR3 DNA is TGTGCCAGCAGCTTGCCCCGGACTAGCGTGGGCACCGGGGAGCTGTTTTTT. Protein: CASSLPRTSVGTGELFF.

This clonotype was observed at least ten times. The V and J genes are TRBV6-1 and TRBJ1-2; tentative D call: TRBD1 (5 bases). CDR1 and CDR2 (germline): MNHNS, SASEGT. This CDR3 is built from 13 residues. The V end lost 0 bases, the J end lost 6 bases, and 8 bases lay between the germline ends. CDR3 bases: TGTGCCAGCAGTGAAGCGAGGGGACATGGCTACACCTTC. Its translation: CASSEARGHGYTF.

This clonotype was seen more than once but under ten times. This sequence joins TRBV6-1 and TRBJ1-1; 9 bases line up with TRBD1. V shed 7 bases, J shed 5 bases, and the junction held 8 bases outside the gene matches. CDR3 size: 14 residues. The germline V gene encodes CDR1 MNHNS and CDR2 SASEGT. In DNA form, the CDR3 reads TGTGCCAGCACCCCGACAGGGGGAAGGACTGAAGCTTTCTTT. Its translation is CASTPTGGRTEAFF.

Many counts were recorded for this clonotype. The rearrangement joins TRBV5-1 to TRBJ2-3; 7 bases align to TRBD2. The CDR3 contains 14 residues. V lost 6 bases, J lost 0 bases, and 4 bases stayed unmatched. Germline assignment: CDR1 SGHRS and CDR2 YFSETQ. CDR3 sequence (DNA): TGCGCCAGCACGACTAGCTCTAGCACAGATACGCAGTATTTT. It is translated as CASTTSSSTDTQYF.

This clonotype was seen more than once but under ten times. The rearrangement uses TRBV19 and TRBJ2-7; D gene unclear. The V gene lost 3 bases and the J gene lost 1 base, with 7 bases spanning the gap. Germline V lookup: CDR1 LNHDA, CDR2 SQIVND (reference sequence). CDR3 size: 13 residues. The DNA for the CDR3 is TGTGCCAGTAGTATGGTGGGGTCCTACGAGCAGTACTTC. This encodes CASSMVGSYEQYF.

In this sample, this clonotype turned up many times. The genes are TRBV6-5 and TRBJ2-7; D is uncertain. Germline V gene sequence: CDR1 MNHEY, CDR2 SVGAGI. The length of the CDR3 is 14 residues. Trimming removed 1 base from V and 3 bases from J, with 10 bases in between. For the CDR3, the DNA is TGTGCCAGCAGTTACTGGCTCGCTGGCTACGAGCAGTACTTC. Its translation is CASSYWLAGYEQYF.

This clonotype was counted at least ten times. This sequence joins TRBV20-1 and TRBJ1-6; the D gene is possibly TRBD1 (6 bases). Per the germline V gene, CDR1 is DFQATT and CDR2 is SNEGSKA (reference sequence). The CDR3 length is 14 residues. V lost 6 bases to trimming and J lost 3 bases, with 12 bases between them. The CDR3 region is CSALGQYYNSPLHF. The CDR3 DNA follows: TGCAGTGCCCTTGGACAGTACTATAATTCACCCCTCCACTTT.

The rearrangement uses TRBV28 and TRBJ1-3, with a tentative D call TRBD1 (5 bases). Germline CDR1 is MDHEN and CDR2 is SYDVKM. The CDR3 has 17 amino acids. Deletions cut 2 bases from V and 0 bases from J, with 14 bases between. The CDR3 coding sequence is TGTGCCAGCAGTTTACTGGACAAGGCCTTCTCTGGAAACACCATATATTTT. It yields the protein CASSLLDKAFSGNTIYF.

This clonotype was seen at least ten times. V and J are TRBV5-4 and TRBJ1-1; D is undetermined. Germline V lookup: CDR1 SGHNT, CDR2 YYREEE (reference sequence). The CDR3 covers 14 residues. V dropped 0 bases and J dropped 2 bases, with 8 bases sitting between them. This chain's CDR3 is CASSLAALNTEAFF. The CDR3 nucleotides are TGTGCCAGCAGCTTGGCCGCCCTTAACACTGAAGCTTTCTTT.

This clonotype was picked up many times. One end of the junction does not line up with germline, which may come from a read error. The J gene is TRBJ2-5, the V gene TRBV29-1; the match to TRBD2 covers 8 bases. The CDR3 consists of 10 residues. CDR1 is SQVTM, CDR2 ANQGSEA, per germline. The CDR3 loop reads CSVESGGQAF. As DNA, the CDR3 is TGCAGCGTTGAATCGGGGGGGCAAGCCTTC. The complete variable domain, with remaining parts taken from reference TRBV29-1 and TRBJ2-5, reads SAVISQKPSRDICQRGTSLTIQCQVDSQVTMMFWYRQQPGQSLTLIATANQGSEATYESGFVIDKFPISRPNLTFSTLTVSNMSPEDSSIYLCSVESGGQAFGPGTRLLVL.

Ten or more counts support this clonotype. Here the CDR3 DNA reads TGTGCCAGCAGTTATGGAGGTTCAGGCTACACCTTC. Its translation: CASSYGGSGYTF. V is TRBV6-5 and J is TRBJ1-2; D ambiguous. This CDR3 is built from 12 residues. Trimming took off 3 bases at V and 8 bases at J, with 10 bases between the two ends. Germline V lookup: CDR1 MNHEY, CDR2 SVGAGI.

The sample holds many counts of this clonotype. The CDR3 DNA sequence: TGTGCCAGCAGTCCCGTTACAGAAAACTATGGCTACACCTTC. The encoded protein is CASSPVTENYGYTF. The rearrangement joins TRBV6-1 to TRBJ1-2; D gene uncertain. Trimming pared 5 bases from V and 2 bases from J, leaving 12 bases between. Per the germline V gene, CDR1 is MNHNS and CDR2 is SASEGT. There are 14 residues in the CDR3.

CDR3 amino acids: CASSTGLAVSYEQYF. CDR3 DNA: TGTGCCAGCAGCACGGGACTAGCAGTCTCCTACGAGCAGTACTTC. The chain links TRBV27 to TRBJ2-7; 9 nucleotides line up with TRBD2. Germline lookup yields CDR1 MNHEY and CDR2 SMNVEV (reference sequence). The trim removed 6 bases at V and 0 bases at J, leaving 6 bases unmatched. The CDR3 consists of 15 residues.